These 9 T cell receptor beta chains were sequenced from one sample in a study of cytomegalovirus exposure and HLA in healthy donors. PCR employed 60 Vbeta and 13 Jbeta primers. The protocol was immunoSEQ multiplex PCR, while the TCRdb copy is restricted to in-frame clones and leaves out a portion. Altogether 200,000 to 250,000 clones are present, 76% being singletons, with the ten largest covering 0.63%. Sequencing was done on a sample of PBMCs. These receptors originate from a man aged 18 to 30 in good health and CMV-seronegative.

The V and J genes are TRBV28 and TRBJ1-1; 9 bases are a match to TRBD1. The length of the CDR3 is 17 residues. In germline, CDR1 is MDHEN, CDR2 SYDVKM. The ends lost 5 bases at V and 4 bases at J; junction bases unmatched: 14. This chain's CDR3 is CASSLLRGTGIVTEAFF. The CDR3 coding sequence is TGTGCCAGCAGTCTACTTCGGGGGACAGGGATTGTCACTGAAGCTTTCTTT.

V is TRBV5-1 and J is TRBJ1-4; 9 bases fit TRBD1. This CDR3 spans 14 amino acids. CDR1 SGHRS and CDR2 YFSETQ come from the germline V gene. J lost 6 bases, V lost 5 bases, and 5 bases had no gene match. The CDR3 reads CASRAGTGYEKLFF. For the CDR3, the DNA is TGCGCCAGCAGGGCTGGGACAGGGTATGAAAAACTGTTTTTT.

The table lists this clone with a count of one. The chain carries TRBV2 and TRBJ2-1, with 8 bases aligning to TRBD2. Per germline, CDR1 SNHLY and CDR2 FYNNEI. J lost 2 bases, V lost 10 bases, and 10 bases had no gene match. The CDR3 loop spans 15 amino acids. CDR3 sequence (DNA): TGTGCCACCCGACTAGCGAACGGACCCTACAATGAGCAGTTCTTC. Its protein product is CATRLANGPYNEQFF.

The CDR3 nucleotides read TGTGCCTGGAACTCCGGCGGGAGATTAGATACGCAGTATTTT. It specifies CAWNSGGRLDTQYF. The rearrangement joins TRBV30 to TRBJ2-3; TRBD2 agrees at 7 bases. After removal of 4 bases from V and 5 bases from J, the junction contained 9 bases not matched to a gene. The CDR3 has 14 amino acids. Germline CDR1 is GTSNPN and CDR2 is SVGIG (reference sequence).

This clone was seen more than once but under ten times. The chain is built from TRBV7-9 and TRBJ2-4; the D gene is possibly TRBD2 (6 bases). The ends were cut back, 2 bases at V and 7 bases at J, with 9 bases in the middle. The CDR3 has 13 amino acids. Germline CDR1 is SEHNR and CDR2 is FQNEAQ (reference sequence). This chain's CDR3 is CASSLRGNNIQYF. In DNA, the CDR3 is TGTGCCAGCAGCTTACGGGGGAATAACATTCAGTACTTC.

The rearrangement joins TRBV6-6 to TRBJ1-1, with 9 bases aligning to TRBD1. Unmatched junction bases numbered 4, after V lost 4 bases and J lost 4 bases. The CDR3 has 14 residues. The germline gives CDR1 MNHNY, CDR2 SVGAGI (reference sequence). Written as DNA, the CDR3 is TGTGCCAGCAGTTCTTTGACAGGGGGCACTGAAGCTTTCTTT. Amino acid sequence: CASSSLTGGTEAFF.

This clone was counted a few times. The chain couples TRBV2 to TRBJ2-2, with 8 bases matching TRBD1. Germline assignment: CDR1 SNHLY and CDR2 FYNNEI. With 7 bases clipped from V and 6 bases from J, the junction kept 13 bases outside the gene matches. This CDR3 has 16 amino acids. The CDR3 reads CASIQMDRVGSGELFF. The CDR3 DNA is TGTGCCAGCATTCAGATGGACAGGGTTGGGTCCGGGGAGCTGTTTTTT.

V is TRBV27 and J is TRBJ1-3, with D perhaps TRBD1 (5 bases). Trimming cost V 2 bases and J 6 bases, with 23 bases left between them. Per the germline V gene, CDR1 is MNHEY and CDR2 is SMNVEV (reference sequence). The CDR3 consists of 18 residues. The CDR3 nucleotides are TGTGCCAGCAGTTTAATCCCGACAGACAGAAACTTGGAAAACACCATATATTTT. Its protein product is CASSLIPTDRNLENTIYF.

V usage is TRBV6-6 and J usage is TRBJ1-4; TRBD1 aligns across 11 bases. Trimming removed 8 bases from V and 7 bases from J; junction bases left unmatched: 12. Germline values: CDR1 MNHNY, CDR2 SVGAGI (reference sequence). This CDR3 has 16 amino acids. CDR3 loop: CASWLGQGALGEKLFF. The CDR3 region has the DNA TGTGCCAGCTGGCTTGGACAGGGGGCTCTGGGTGAAAAACTGTTTTTT.